This T cell receptor (beta chain) is drawn from a study of blood T cell repertoires in COVID-19. Looking at the study overall: The analysed material was cDNA or gDNA that came from T cells, B-cell-depleted T cells, or PBMCs.

Sequenced by immunoSEQ multiplex PCR; TCRdb stores in-frame clones only, minus some. The sample contains over 85,000 clones, just under 85% of which appear only once. The CDR3 is 11 amino acids. Germline V CDR1 and CDR2: DFQATT, SNEGSKA (reference sequence). V lost 4 bases and J lost 8, with 11 bases in between. The source material was peripheral blood. The sequence was obtained from a man aged 35-49 years with active or convalescent COVID-19. The V gene is TRBV20-1, the J gene TRBJ1-2, with D possibly TRBD1 on 5 matching bases. The CDR3 DNA sequence: TGCAGTGCTAACCCCGGGGGAGGCTACACCTTC. As protein: CSANPGGGYTF.